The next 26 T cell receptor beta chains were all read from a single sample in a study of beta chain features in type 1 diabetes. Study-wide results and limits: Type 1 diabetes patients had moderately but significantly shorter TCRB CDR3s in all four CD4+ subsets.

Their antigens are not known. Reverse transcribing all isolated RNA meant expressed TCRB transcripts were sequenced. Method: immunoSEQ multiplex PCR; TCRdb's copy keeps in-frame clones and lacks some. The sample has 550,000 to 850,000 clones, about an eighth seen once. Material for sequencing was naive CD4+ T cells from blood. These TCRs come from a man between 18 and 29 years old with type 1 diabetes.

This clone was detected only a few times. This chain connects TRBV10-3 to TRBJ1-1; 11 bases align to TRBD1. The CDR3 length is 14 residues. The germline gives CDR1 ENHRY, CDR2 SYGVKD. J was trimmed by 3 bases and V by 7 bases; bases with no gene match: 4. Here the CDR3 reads CAINPGQGDTEAFF. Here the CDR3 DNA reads TGTGCCATCAATCCGGGACAGGGGGACACTGAAGCTTTCTTT.

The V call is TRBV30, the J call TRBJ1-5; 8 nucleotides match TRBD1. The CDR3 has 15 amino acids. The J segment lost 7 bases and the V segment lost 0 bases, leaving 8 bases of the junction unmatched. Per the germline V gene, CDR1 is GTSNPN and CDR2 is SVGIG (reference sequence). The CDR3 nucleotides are TGTGCCTGGAGTGTGACAGGGGAGACACGACAGCCCCAGCATTTT. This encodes CAWSVTGETRQPQHF.

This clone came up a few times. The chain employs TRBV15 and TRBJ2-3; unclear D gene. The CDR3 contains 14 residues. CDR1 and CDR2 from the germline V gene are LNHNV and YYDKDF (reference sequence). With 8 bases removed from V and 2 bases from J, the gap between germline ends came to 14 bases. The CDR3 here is CATSPRRPTDTQYF. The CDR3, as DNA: TGTGCCACCTCCCCTAGAAGGCCCACAGATACGCAGTATTTT.

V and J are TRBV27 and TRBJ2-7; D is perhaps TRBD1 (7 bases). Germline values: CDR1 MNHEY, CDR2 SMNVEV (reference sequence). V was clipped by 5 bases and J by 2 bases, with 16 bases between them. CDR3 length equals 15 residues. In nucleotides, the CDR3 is TGTGCCAGCAGTGGCCGAGGAGGGGGCCCCTACGAGCAGTACTTC. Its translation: CASSGRGGGPYEQYF.

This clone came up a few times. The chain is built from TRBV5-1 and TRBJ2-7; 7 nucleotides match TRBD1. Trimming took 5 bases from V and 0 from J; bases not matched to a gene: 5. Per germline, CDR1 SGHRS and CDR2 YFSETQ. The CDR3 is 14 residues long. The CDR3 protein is CASRWGQNSYEQYF. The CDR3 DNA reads TGCGCCAGCAGATGGGGACAGAACTCCTACGAGCAGTACTTC. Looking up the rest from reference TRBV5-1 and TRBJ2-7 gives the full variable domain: KAGVTQTPRYLIKTRGQQVTLSCSPISGHRSVSWYQQTPGQGLQFLFEYFSETQRNKGNFPGRFSGRQFSNSRSEMNVSTLELGDSALYLCASRWGQNSYEQYFGPGTRLTVT.

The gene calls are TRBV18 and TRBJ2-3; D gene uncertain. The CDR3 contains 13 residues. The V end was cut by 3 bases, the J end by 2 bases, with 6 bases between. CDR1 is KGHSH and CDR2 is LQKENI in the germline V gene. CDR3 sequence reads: CASSPTHTDTQYF. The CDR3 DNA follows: TGTGCCAGCTCACCGACCCACACAGATACGCAGTATTTT.

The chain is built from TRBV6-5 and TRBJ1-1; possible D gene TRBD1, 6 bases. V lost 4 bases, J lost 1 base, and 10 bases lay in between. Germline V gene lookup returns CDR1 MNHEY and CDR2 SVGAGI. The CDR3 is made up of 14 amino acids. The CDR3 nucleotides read TGTGCCAGCAGTTCCCTGACAGGGAACACTGAAGCTTTCTTT. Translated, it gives CASSSLTGNTEAFF.

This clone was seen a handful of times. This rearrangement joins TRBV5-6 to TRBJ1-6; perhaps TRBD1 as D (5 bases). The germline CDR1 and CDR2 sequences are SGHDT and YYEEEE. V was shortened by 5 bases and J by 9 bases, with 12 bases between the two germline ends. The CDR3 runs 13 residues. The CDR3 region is CASRQGVISPLHF. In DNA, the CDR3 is TGTGCCAGCAGGCAGGGTGTGATTTCACCCCTCCACTTT.

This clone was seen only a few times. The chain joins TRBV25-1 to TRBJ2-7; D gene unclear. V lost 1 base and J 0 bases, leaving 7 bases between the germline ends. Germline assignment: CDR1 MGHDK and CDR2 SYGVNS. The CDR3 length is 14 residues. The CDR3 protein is CASSESGVSYEQYF. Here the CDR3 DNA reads TGTGCCAGCAGTGAATCTGGTGTCTCCTACGAGCAGTACTTC.

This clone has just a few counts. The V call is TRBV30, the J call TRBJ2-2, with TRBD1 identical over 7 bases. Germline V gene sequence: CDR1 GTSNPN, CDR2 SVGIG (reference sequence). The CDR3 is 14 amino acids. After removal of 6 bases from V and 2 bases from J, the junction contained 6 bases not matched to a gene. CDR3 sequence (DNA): TGTGCCTGCCACTACAGGGGAAACACCGGGGAGCTGTTTTTT. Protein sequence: CACHYRGNTGELFF.

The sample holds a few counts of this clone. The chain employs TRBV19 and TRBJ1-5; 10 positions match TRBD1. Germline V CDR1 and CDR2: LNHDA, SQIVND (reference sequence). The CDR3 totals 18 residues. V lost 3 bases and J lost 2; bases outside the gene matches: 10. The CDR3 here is CASSIRPGQGKGNQPQHF. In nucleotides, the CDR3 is TGTGCCAGTAGTATTAGGCCGGGACAGGGGAAGGGCAATCAGCCCCAGCATTTT.

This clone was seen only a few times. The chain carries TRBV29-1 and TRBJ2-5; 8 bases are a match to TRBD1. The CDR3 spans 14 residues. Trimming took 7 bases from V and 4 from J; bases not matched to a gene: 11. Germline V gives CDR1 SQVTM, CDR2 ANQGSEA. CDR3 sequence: CSGYPKTGVETQYF. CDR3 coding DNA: TGCAGCGGGTACCCTAAGACAGGGGTAGAGACCCAGTACTTC.

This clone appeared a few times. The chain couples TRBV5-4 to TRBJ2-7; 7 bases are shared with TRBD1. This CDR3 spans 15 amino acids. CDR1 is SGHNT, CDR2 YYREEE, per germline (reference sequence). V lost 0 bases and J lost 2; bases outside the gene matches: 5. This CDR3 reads CASSLVGDSTYEQYF. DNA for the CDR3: TGTGCCAGCAGCTTGGTTGGGGACAGCACCTACGAGCAGTACTTC.

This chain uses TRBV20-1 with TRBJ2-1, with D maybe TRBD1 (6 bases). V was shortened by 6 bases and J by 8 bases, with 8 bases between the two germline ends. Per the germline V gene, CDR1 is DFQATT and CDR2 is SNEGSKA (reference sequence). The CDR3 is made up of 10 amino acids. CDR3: CSAAGDEQFF. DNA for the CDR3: TGCAGTGCGGCAGGGGATGAGCAGTTCTTC.

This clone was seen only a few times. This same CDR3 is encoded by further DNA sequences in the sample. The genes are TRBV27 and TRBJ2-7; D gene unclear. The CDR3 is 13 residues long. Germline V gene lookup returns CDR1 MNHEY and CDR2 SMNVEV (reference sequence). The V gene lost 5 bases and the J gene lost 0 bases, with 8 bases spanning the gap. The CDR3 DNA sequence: TGTGCCAGCAGTCTACAGAGCTCCTACGAGCAGTACTTC. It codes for CASSLQSSYEQYF.

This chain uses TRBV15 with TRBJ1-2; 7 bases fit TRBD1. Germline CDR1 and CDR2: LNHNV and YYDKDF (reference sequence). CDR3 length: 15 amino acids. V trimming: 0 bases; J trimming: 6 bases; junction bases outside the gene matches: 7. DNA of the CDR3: TGTGCCACCAGCAGAGAGTCGACAGGGAGGGATGGCTACACCTTC. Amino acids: CATSRESTGRDGYTF.

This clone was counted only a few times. The CDR3 spells CSASGQGKETQYF. The CDR3 nucleotides read TGCAGCGCTTCGGGACAGGGGAAAGAGACCCAGTACTTC. The chain is built from TRBV29-1 and TRBJ2-5; 10 bases agree with TRBD1. V lost 7 bases and J lost 3; bases outside the gene matches: 5. Germline CDR1 and CDR2: SQVTM and ANQGSEA. The CDR3 is made up of 13 amino acids.

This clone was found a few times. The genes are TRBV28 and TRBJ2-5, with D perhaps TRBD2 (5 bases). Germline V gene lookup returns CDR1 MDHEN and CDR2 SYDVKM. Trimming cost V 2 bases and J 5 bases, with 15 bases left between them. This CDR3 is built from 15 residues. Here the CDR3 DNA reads TGTGCCAGCAGTTTACCCCGGGCGGGCTTGGAGACCCAGTACTTC. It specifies CASSLPRAGLETQYF.

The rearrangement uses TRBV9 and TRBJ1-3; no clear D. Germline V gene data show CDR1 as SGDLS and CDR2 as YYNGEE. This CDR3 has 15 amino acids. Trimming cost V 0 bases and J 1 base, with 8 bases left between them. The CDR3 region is CASSVGVESGNTIYF. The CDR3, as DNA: TGTGCCAGCAGCGTAGGGGTTGAATCTGGAAACACCATATATTTT.

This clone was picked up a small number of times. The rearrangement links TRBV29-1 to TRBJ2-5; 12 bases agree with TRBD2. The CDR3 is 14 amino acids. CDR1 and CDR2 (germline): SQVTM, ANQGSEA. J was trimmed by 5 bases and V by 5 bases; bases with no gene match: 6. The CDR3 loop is CSVLAGGLGETQYF. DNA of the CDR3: TGCAGCGTTCTAGCGGGGGGGCTGGGGGAGACCCAGTACTTC.

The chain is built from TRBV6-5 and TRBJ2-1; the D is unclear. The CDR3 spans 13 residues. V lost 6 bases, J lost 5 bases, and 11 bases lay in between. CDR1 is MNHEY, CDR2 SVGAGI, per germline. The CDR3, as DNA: TGTGCCAGCAGGTCCGGACCGAACAATGAGCAGTTCTTC. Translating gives CASRSGPNNEQFF.

The chain's CDR3 is CASRPGQGDQPQHF. CDR3 in DNA: TGTGCCAGCAGGCCGGGACAGGGGGATCAGCCCCAGCATTTT. The chain has TRBV6-5 and TRBJ1-5; TRBD1 matches at 11 bases. Trimming at V came to 6 bases and at J to 5 bases, leaving 3 bases not matched to a gene. CDR1 and CDR2 (germline): MNHEY, SVGAGI. The CDR3 totals 14 residues.

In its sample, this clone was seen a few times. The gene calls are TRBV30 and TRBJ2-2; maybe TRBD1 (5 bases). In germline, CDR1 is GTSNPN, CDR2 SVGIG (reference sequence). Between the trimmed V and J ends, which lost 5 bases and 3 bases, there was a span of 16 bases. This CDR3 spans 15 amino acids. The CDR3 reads CAWWGHSAYTGELFF. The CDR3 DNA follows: TGTGCCTGGTGGGGCCACTCAGCTTACACCGGGGAGCTGTTTTTT.

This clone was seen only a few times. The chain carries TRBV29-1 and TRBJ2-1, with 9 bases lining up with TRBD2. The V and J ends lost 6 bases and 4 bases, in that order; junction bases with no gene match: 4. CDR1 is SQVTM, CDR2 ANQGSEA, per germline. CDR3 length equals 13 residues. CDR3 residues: CSVSRGGYNEQFF. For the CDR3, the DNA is TGCAGCGTATCGCGGGGGGGATACAATGAGCAGTTCTTC.

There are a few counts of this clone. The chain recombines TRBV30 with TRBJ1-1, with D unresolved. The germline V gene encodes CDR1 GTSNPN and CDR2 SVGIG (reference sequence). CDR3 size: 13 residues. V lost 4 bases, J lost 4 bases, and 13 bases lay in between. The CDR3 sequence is CAWTAQVATEAFF. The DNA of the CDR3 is TGTGCCTGGACGGCTCAGGTTGCCACTGAAGCTTTCTTT.

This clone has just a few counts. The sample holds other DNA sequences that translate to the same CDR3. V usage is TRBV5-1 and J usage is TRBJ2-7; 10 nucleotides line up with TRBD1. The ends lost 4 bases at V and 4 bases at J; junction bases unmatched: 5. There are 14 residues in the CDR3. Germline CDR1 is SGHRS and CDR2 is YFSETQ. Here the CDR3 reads CASSPGQGGYEQYF. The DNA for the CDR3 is TGCGCCAGCAGCCCTGGACAGGGGGGATACGAGCAGTACTTC.